This paragraph covers one T cell receptor beta chain sequence. What it binds is unknown. In TCRdb, the 5' RACE reads were re-called with MiXCR into one record per CDR3 protein. The sample holds hundreds of thousands of distinct CDR3 sequences; 21% are singletons and the top ten take 4% to 5.5%. These data are taken from a study of identical twins. Study-wide findings and caveats: Twin sharing of out-of-frame TCR alpha was underestimated by models in monozygotic pairs.

The CDR3 is made up of 12 amino acids. Germline V CDR1 and CDR2: MNHEY, SVGAGI. The ends were cut back, 10 bases at V and 6 bases at J, with 10 bases in the middle. The same sample was also used in a study of T cells expressing NK-cell markers.

Sequencing used PBMCs. V is TRBV6-5 and J is TRBJ1-6; tentatively, D is TRBD1 (6 bases). This sequence was found in a woman aged 18 to 35 in good health. The CDR3 reads CATGQPNSPLHF. CDR3 nucleotides: TGTGCCACCGGACAGCCTAATTCACCCCTCCACTTT.